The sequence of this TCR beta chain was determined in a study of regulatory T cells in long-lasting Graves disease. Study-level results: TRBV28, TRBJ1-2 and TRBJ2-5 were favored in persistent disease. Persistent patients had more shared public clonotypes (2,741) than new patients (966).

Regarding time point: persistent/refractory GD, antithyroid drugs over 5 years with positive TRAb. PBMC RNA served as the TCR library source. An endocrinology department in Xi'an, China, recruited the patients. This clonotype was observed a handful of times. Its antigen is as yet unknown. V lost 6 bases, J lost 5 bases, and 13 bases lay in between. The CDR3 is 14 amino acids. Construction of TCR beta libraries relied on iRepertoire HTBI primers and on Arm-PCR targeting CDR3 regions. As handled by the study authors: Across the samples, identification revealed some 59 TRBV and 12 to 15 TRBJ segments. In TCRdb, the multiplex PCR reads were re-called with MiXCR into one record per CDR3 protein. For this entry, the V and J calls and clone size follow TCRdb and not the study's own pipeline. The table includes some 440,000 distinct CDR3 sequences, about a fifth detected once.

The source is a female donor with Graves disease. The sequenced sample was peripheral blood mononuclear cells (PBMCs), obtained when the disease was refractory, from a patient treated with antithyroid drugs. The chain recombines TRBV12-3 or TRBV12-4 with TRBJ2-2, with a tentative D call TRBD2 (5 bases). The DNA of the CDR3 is TGTGCCAGCAGACGAGGGTCGGGGACCGGGGAGCTGTTTTTT. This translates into CASRRGSGTGELFF.